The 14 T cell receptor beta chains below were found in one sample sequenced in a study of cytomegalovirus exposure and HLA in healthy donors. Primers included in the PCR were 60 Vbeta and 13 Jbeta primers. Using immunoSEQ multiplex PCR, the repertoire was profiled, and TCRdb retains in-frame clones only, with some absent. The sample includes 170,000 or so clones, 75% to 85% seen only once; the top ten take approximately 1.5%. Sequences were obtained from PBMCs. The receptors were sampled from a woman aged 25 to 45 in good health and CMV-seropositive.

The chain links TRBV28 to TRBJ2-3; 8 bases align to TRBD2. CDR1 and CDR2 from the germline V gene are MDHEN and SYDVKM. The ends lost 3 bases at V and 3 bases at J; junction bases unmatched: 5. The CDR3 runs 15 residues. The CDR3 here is CASSFDGRATDTQYF. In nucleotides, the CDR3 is TGTGCCAGCAGTTTCGACGGGAGGGCGACAGATACGCAGTATTTT.

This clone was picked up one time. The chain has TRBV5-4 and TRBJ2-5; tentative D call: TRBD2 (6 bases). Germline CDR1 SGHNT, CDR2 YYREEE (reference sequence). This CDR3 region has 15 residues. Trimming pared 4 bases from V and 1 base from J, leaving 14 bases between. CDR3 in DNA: TGTGCCAGCAGCCCCCGTGGAGGGGCCCAAGAGACCCAGTACTTC. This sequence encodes CASSPRGGAQETQYF.

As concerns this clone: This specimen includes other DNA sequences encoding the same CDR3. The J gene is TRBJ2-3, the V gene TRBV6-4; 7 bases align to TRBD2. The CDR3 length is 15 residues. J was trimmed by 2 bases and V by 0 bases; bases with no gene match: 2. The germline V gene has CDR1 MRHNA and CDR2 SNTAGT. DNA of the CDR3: TGTGCCAGCAGTGACTCGGGAGGGGTCACAGATACGCAGTATTTT. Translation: CASSDSGGVTDTQYF.

The CDR3 coding sequence is TGTGCCAGCAGCGGCGGGACAGGGAGCTCCTACGAGCAGTACTTC. As protein: CASSGGTGSSYEQYF. The V and J genes are TRBV6-5 and TRBJ2-7, with 9 bases aligning to TRBD1. The CDR3 is made up of 15 amino acids. Germline CDR1 is MNHEY and CDR2 is SVGAGI. The trim removed 6 bases at V and 0 bases at J, leaving 6 bases unmatched.

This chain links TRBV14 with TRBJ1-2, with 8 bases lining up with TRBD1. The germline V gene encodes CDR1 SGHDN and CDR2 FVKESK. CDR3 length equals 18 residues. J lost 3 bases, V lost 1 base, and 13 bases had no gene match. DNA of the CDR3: TGTGCCAGCAGCCAAGGATTTCCGGGACAGGAATCTTACTATGGCTACACCTTC. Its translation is CASSQGFPGQESYYGYTF.

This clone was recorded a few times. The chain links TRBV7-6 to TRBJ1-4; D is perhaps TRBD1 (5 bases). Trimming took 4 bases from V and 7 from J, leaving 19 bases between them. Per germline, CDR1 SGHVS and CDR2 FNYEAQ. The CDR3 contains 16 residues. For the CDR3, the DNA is TGTGCCAGCAGCTCGCCCGGCGGCTGGGGGGGTGAAAAACTGTTTTTT. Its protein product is CASSSPGGWGGEKLFF.

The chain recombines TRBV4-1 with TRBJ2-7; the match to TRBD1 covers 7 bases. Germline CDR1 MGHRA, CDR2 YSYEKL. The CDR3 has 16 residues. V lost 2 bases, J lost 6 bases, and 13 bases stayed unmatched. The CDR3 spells CASSQLTGAAIREQYF. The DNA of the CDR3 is TGCGCCAGCAGCCAACTAACAGGGGCGGCAATTCGCGAGCAGTACTTC.

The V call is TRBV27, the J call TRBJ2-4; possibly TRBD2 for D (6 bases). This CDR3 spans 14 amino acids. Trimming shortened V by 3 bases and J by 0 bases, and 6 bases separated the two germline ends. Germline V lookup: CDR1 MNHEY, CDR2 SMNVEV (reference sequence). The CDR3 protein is CASSLGLAKNIQYF. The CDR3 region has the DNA TGTGCCAGCAGTTTGGGACTAGCCAAAAACATTCAGTACTTC.

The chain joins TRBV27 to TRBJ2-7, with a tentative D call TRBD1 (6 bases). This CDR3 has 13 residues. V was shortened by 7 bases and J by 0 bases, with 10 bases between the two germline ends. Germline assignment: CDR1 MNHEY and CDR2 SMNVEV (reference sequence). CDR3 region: CASTRGSSYEQYF. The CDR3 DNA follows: TGTGCCAGCACCAGGGGAAGCTCCTACGAGCAGTACTTC.

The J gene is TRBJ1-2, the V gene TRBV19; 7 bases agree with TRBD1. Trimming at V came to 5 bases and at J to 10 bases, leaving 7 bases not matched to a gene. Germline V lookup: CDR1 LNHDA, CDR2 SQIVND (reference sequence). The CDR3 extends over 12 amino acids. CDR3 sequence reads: CASSSLDRDYTF. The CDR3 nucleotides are TGTGCCAGTAGTTCTCTAGACAGGGACTACACCTTC.

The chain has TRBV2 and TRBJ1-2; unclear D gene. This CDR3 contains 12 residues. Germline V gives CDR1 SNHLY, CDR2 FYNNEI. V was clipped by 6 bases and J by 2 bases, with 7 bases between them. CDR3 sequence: CASSQLNYGYTF. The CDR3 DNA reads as TGTGCCAGCAGCCAACTCAACTATGGCTACACCTTC. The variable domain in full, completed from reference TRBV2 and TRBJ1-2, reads EPEVTQTPSHQVTQMGQEVILRCVPISNHLYFYWYRQILGQKVEFLVSFYNNEISEKSEIFDDQFSVERPDGSNFTLKIRSTKLEDSAMYFCASSQLNYGYTFGSGTRLTVV.

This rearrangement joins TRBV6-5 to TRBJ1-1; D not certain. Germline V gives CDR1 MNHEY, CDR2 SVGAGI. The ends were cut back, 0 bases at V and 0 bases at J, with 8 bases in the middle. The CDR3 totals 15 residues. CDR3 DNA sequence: TGTGCCAGCAGTTACTCGAGGGCAGTGAACACTGAAGCTTTCTTT. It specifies CASSYSRAVNTEAFF.

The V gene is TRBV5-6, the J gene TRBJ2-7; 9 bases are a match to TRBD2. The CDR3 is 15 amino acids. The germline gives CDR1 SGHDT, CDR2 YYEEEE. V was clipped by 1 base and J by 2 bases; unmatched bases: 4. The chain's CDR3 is CASSLLAGKPYEQYF. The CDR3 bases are TGTGCCAGCAGCTTGCTAGCGGGAAAGCCCTACGAGCAGTACTTC.

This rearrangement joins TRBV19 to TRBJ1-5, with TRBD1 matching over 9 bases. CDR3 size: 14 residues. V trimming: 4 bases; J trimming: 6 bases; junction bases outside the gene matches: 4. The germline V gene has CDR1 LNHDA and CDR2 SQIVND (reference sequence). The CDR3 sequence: CASSTGQGGQPQHF. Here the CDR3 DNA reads TGTGCCAGTAGTACGGGACAGGGAGGTCAGCCCCAGCATTTT.